This T cell receptor beta chain was documented in a study of graft-versus-host responses after intestinal transplantation (dated by TCRdb to the early 2020s). Regarding the study in general: The transplants that recipients got were multivisceral, liver-intestinal, or isolated intestinal. Every recipient was given anti-thymocyte globulin induction, followed by roughly 3 years of maintenance tacrolimus and steroids. Bulk TCR-beta CDR3 sequencing was used to track graft-versus-host and host-versus-graft alloreactive T cell clones in the graft, circulation and bone marrow after intestinal transplantation. Alloreactive clones were identified by sequencing pre-transplant mixed lymphocyte reaction products and comparing them with unstimulated pre-transplant donor and recipient T cells. Of the 20 to 25 intestinal transplant recipients enrolled in the cohort, one of whom was a retransplant, a few patients without pretransplant specimens were excluded. A peak of at least 4% donor T cells among recipient peripheral blood mononuclear cells was the definition used for donor T cell macrochimerism. Rather than going through the commercial service, samples from three later patients were sequenced in-house on an Illumina MiSeq and processed with MiXCR.

The library was obtained by the immunoSEQ multiplex PCR assay. For most patients, genomic DNA was isolated with the Qiagen DNeasy Blood and Tissue Kit and sent frozen to Adaptive Biotechnologies for TCR sequencing. Adaptive Biotechnologies carried out high-throughput TCR-beta CDR3 sequencing of genomic DNA for most patients. The source study handled its data this way. Adaptive's ImmunoSEQ software was the source of the TCR sequencing data for about 20 patients, while three other patients were processed with MiXCR and VDJtools. CD4 versus CD8 sorting errors were corrected by removing sequences found in both subsets at a frequency ratio below 5:1. CDR3 nucleotide sequences shared between donor and recipient were removed because their origin could not be assigned. Alloreactive clones required at least 2-fold expansion over unstimulated cells and minimum CFSE-low frequency of 0.002% (template counts) or 0.001% (read counts). A clone was considered mappable if detected in the sequenced pre-transplant spleen, lymph node, or MLR CFSE-low populations of the donor or recipient. The cumulative frequency of alloreactive clones was calculated as a percentage of all sequences, weighted by copy number. TCRdb mirrors the immuneACCESS table, restricted to in-frame sequences. Some clones are absent from its copies; in checked studies, under half trace to an unresolved V gene, and the reason for the others is unknown. D and trimming were read from the DNA, whereas the V and J calls and clone size are those reported in that table. This sample holds tens of thousands of clones; around 87% were observed only once. About 4% of the sample is taken by the ten largest.

Notes on this clone: What antigen it recognizes has not been identified. There are no base qualities to consult, and no much larger clone falls within one base.

The time point label corresponds to: cells obtained before transplantation from donor or recipient. CD3+CD4+ and CD3+CD8+ populations were FACS-sorted from unstimulated pre-transplant donor and recipient cells taken from spleen or lymph nodes. Its CDR3 holds 15 amino acids, cysteine through phenylalanine. Only CDR3 DNA is held: 45 bases, read in frame from base 1. The junction carries 13 bases between V and J, which are trimmed by 0 bases and 5 bases respectively. CDR1 and CDR2 are read off the germline V gene as MGHRA and YSYEKL. Points the paper makes about the study in general: Conclusions were limited by the relatively low number and heterogeneity of intestinal transplant patients. GvH clones were found in recipient bone marrow, and some of the GvH clones appeared earlier in ileal mucosa or blood, which is consistent with an intestinal mucosal origin. Early after transplant, peak levels of circulating GvH clones were found to be associated with declines in HvG clones. High GvH to HvG T cell clonal ratios were observed in the allografts of patients with donor T cell macrochimerism.

The chain uses TRBV4-1 and TRBJ1-1; tentative D gene TRBD1, with 5 bases matching. The receptor was isolated from a human donor who was the organ donor for an intestinal transplant. The sample in question was unstimulated CD8+ T cells sorted from spleen or lymph node cells, obtained before transplant. The CDR3 protein is CASSQEQGSSTEAFF. In nucleotides, the sequence is TGCGCCAGCAGCCAAGAGCAGGGAAGTTCTACTGAAGCTTTCTTT.